This T cell receptor beta chain was sequenced in a study of blood T cell repertoires in COVID-19 (TCRdb year 2020). Study-level background: The collaborator samples originated in the United States, Italy and Spain and spanned the acute and convalescent phases of COVID-19. A freely available public database, intended as a resource for researchers studying the immune response to SARS-CoV-2, is where the repertoires were released. The material from the prospective study consisted of cDNA or gDNA derived from T cells, B-cell-depleted T cells, or PBMCs. HLA class I and class II types, where available, came from metadata supplied by the sample provider rather than from assay-based typing. Samples came from the ongoing ImmuneRACE study (first 160 participants) plus 1,254 subjects from 6 global collaborators. Sample metadata almost always included a de-identified subject ID, COVID-19 status, age in years and sex. Deeply sampled blood TCRbeta repertoires from subjects exposed to, actively infected with, or recovered from COVID-19 were included in the dataset.

The paper as a whole reports these results and caveats: The amount of clinical and demographic metadata varied by source and participant and was provided uncurated.

In the case of this clone: The target of this receptor is not known. Base qualities are not at hand, and no much larger clone is one base apart.

The CDR3 measures 12 amino acids from cysteine to phenylalanine. CDR3 DNA only is kept here, 36 bases in frame from base 1. At the junction V is shortened by 6 bases and J by 10 bases, with 10 bases in between. CDR1 MDHEN and CDR2 SYDVKM are derived from the germline V gene. The collaborating institutions used their own protocols to collect whole blood in K2EDTA tubes. For TCRbeta analysis, collaborator samples were shipped as frozen whole blood, as isolated PBMCs, or as DNA extracted from either sample type. TCRbeta CDR3 regions were amplified from genomic DNA by means of the immunoSEQ Assay, a bias-controlled multiplex PCR. Under the source paper's analysis protocol: Nucleated cell counts per sample were estimated from amplification of reference gene primers within the assay. Sequence reads were collapsed and filtered to measure the absolute abundance of every unique TCRbeta CDR3 rearrangement. For each sample, productive Simpson clonality was calculated as the square root of Simpson's diversity index over productive rearrangements. Held by TCRdb, this immuneACCESS table contains in-frame sequences only and omits some clones. Under half of the omission traces to an unresolved V gene where checked; the cause of the rest is unknown. V and J calls and clone size are as listed in that table; D and trimming were resolved from the DNA. This sample is represented by approximately 49,000 clones; around 86% of them were singletons. In total, the top ten clones hold 13% to 15% of the sample.

This receptor was obtained from a human donor with acute or convalescent COVID-19. The donor label of this sample is uncertain. The source material was peripheral blood. The chain employs TRBV28 and TRBJ1-6; the D gene is not confidently resolved. The CDR3 in this case is CASSQKKSPLHF. The nucleotide sequence is TGTGCCAGCAGCCAGAAAAAATCACCCCTCCACTTT. Outside the CDR3, residues come from the reference TRBV28 and TRBJ1-6 proteins, so the full variable domain is: DVKVTQSSRYLVKRTGEKVFLECVQDMDHENMFWYRQDPGLGLRLIYFSYDVKMKEKGDIPEGYSVSREKKERFSLILESASTNQTSMYLCASSQKKSPLHFGNGTRLTVT.